The TCR beta chain described here comes from a study of blood T cell repertoires in COVID-19 (dated by TCRdb to about 2020). With regard to the full study: The collaborator samples originated in the United States, Italy and Spain and spanned the acute and convalescent phases of COVID-19. The dataset comprised deeply sampled blood TCRbeta repertoires from subjects exposed to, actively infected with, or recovered from COVID-19. Where available, HLA class I and class II types were taken from metadata supplied by the sample provider and were not determined by assay-based typing. Nearly every sample came with metadata listing a de-identified subject ID, COVID-19 status, age in years and sex. The samples were drawn from two sources: the first 160 participants of the ongoing ImmuneRACE study, and 950 to 1,500 subjects contributed by 6 global collaborators. The material from the prospective study consisted of cDNA or gDNA derived from T cells, B-cell-depleted T cells, or PBMCs. A freely available public database, intended as a resource for researchers studying the immune response to SARS-CoV-2, is where the repertoires were released. Study-wide findings and limitations: The amount of clinical and demographic metadata varied by source and participant and was provided uncurated.

The immunoSEQ Assay, a bias-controlled multiplex PCR, was used to amplify TCRbeta CDR3 regions from genomic DNA. In the original analysis: Nucleated cell counts per sample were estimated from amplification of reference gene primers within the assay. To quantify the absolute abundance of each unique TCRbeta CDR3 rearrangement, sequence reads were collapsed and filtered. For each sample, productive Simpson clonality was calculated by taking the square root of Simpson's diversity index across productive rearrangements. TCRdb obtained this table from immuneACCESS and retained in-frame rearrangements with V and J assigned. These tables miss some clones; where compared with another copy, unresolved V genes account for less than half of the shortfall, and the remainder is unexplained. For V, J and clone size, that table is used; D and trimming come from the DNA. Counted in this sample were roughly 200,000 clones; roughly 90% of them appeared once. About 7% of the sample is taken by the ten largest.

Collaborating institutions collected whole blood in K2EDTA tubes following their own protocols. For TCRbeta analysis, collaborators shipped samples in one of three forms: frozen whole blood, isolated PBMCs, or DNA extracted from either of those sample types. At the junction V is shortened by 6 bases and J by 5 bases; bases outside the gene matches: 8. Reading from cysteine to phenylalanine, the CDR3 counts 15 amino acids. Here the CDR3 DNA is all that survives: 45 bases in frame from base 1. CDR1 and CDR2 were assigned from the germline V gene as MGHRA and YSYEKL. With regard to this clone: It has no known antigen specificity. No qualities accompany the bases; no much larger clone lies one base away.

The sequence links TRBV4-1 to TRBJ2-1, with 9 middle bases fitting TRBD2. Sequencing was performed on peripheral blood. This sequence was found in a man aged 35-49 years with acute or convalescent COVID-19. The DNA sequence is given as TGCGCCAGCAGGCCTATAGCGGGGGCCAACAATGAGCAGTTCTTC. Translated, this gives CASRPIAGANNEQFF.